These 4 T cell receptor beta chains were sequenced from one sample in a study of blood T cell repertoires in COVID-19. TCRdb's copy holds only in-frame clones and misses some; the assay was immunoSEQ multiplex PCR. The repertoire holds hundreds of thousands of clones, about 91% seen once, with 0.8% to 0.9% in the top ten. The sequencing input was peripheral blood. The source of these receptors is a man between 18 and 29 years old with COVID-19, enrolled during active disease.

The rearrangement uses TRBV10-3 and TRBJ2-7, with 7 bases fitting TRBD1. There are 13 residues in the CDR3. CDR1 is ENHRY and CDR2 is SYGVKD in the germline V gene. Losses at the gene ends were 8 bases for V and 0 bases for J; bases not matched to a gene: 4. As DNA, the CDR3 is TGTGCCATCGGGCAGGGGGACTCCTACGAGCAGTACTTC. It encodes CAIGQGDSYEQYF.

The gene calls are TRBV18 and TRBJ2-7, with D uncertain. The CDR3 extends over 11 amino acids. Germline values: CDR1 KGHSH, CDR2 LQKENI. V was cut by 3 bases and J by 3 bases, with 3 bases left in between. In DNA form, the CDR3 reads TGTGCCAGCTCACCCCTCTACGAGCAGTACTTC. Encoded protein: CASSPLYEQYF.

The rearrangement uses TRBV2 and TRBJ2-1; 13 positions match TRBD2. J lost 10 bases, V lost 6 bases, and 3 bases had no gene match. Germline V gives CDR1 SNHLY, CDR2 FYNNEI. This CDR3 comprises 13 residues. The CDR3 region is CASRGLAGSEQFF. The CDR3 DNA is TGTGCCAGCAGGGGACTAGCGGGGAGCGAGCAGTTCTTC.

V and J are TRBV7-6 and TRBJ2-5; D possibly corresponds to TRBD2 (6 bases). Germline-derived CDR1 and CDR2 are SGHVS and FNYEAQ. The V gene lost 5 bases and the J gene lost 7 bases, with 23 bases spanning the gap. The CDR3 extends over 16 amino acids. The DNA for the CDR3 is TGTGCCAGCAGCCCAATCAATGTGGGTAGCGGCGCGACCCAGTACTTC. Amino acids: CASSPINVGSGATQYF.